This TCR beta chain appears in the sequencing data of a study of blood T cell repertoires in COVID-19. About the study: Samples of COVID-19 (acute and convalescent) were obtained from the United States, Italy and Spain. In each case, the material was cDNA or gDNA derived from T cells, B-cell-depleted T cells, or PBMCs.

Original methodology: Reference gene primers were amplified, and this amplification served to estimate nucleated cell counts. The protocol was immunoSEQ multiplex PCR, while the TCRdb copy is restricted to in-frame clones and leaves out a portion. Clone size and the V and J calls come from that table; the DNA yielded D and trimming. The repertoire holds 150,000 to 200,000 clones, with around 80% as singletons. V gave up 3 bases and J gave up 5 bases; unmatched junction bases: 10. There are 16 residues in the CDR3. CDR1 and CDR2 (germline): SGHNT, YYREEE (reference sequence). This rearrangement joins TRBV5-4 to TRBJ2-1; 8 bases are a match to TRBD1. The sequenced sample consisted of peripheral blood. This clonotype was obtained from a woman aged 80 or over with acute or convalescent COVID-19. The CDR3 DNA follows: TGTGCCAGCAGCTGGCAGACGGGGACAGGTCACAATGAGCAGTTCTTC. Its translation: CASSWQTGTGHNEQFF.